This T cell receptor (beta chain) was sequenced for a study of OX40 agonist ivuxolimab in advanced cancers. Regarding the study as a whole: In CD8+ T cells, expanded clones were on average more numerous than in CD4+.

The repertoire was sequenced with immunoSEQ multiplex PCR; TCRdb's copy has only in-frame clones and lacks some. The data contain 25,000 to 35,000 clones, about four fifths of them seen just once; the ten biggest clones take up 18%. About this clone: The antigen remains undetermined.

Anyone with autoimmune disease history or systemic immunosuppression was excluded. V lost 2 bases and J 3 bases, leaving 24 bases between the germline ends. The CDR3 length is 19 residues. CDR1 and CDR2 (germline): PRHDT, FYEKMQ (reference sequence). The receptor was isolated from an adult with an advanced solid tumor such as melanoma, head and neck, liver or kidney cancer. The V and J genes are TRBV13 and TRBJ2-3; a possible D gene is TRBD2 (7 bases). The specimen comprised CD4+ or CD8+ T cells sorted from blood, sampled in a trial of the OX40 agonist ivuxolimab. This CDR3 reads CASSLRSPGGGGLTDTQYF. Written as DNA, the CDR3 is TGTGCCAGCAGCTTAAGGTCCCCCGGGGGCGGGGGACTTACAGATACGCAGTATTTT.